This T cell receptor beta chain appears in the sequencing data of a study of blood T cell repertoires in COVID-19. Here immunoSEQ multiplex PCR was the method, and the copy in TCRdb shows in-frame clones only, minus some. This sample carries approximately 100,000 clones, roughly 92% of them seen once, and the ten largest clones take roughly 5%. The V end lost 6 bases, the J end lost 8 bases, and 16 bases lay between the germline ends. Germline loops: CDR1 LGHDT, CDR2 YNNKEL (reference sequence). The CDR3 has 13 residues. The chain couples TRBV3-1 (or the pseudogene TRBV3-2) to TRBJ1-2; D ambiguous. The origin of this receptor is a man in his 70s with acute or convalescent COVID-19. The sequenced material came from peripheral blood. CDR3 residues: CASRREGVEGYTF. The CDR3 DNA sequence: TGTGCCAGCAGGCGAGAGGGAGTAGAGGGCTACACCTTC.